This T cell receptor beta chain was profiled in a study of spatial heterogeneity in lung cancer. Overall study: Median follow-up for sequenced PBMC samples was about two years after resection, when such samples existed.

This sample's time point: blood at routine non-recurrence follow-up after resection. From tumor, nontumor lung or frozen PBMC, whole RNA was taken unsorted for sequencing. The length of the CDR3 is 18 residues. V lost 2 bases and J 1 base, leaving 18 bases between the germline ends. CDR1 and CDR2 (germline): MDHEN, SYDVKM. A distinct unique molecular identifier was carried by each TCR cDNA molecule. Each CDR3 protein is one row after TCRdb ran MiXCR on the 5' RACE reads. The table includes some 120,000 distinct CDR3 sequences, 9.5% to 15% detected once. General study points: Ubiquitous expanded tumor TCRs surfaced in blood more at resection than they did at follow-up.

The table lists this clonotype with a few counts. Antigen: not known. The starting material was PBMCs, obtained at follow-up. The chain uses TRBV28 and TRBJ2-4; possibly TRBD2 for D (5 bases). This TCR was recovered from a male donor with early-stage non-small cell lung cancer. DNA of the CDR3: TGTGCCAGCAGTTTAGCCAACCTCCTAGCTACTGCCAAAAACATTCAGTACTTC. Its translation is CASSLANLLATAKNIQYF. Full variable domain (missing parts from reference TRBV28 and TRBJ2-4): DVKVTQSSRYLVKRTGEKVFLECVQDMDHENMFWYRQDPGLGLRLIYFSYDVKMKEKGDIPEGYSVSREKKERFSLILESASTNQTSMYLCASSLANLLATAKNIQYFGAGTRLSVL.